One sample yielded the 15 T cell receptor beta chains listed below, sequenced in a study of blood T cell repertoires in COVID-19. The protocol was immunoSEQ multiplex PCR, while the TCRdb copy is restricted to in-frame clones and leaves out a portion. In the table there are 250,000 to 350,000 clones, about nine tenths of which are singletons. Material for sequencing was peripheral blood. These TCRs come from a woman aged 55-69 years with acute or convalescent COVID-19.

This rearrangement joins TRBV19 to TRBJ2-7; D is possibly TRBD2 (6 bases). Trimming removed 7 bases from V and 0 bases from J, with 19 bases in between. The CDR3 covers 16 residues. Germline V gene lookup returns CDR1 LNHDA and CDR2 SQIVND (reference sequence). For the CDR3, the DNA is TGTGCCAGTATAAACTTCGGCGGGATGTTCTCCTACGAGCAGTACTTC. Its protein is CASINFGGMFSYEQYF.

The CDR3 region has the DNA TGTGCCACTGCGTTGGCTGGGGCCAACGTCCTGACTTTC. Its translation is CATALAGANVLTF. The rearrangement uses TRBV7-9 and TRBJ2-6; D remains ambiguous. This CDR3 contains 13 residues. CDR1 and CDR2 (germline): SEHNR, FQNEAQ (reference sequence). The V gene lost 10 bases and the J gene lost 2 bases, with 9 bases spanning the gap. The whole variable domain, filled in from reference TRBV7-9 and TRBJ2-6, reads DTGVSQNPRHKITKRGQNVTFRCDPISEHNRLYWYRQTLGQGPEFLTYFQNEAQLEKSRLLSDRFSAERPKGSFSTLEIQRTEQGDSAMYLCATALAGANVLTFGAGSRLTVL.

This clone was seen a single time. At one end the junction does not follow the germline gene, possibly because of a read error. The chain combines TRBV10-3 with TRBJ1-2; TRBD1 aligns across 8 bases. Germline V gene sequence: CDR1 ENHRY, CDR2 SYGVKD. The CDR3 extends over 15 amino acids. The CDR3 DNA follows: TGTGCCTTCAGATCCATTGACAGGGGTTTGGATGGCTACACCTTC. This translates into CAFRSIDRGLDGYTF.

The chain has TRBV27 and TRBJ1-5; 8 bases fit TRBD1. The CDR3 contains 15 residues. The trim removed 5 bases at V and 3 bases at J, leaving 6 bases unmatched. CDR1 and CDR2 (germline): MNHEY, SMNVEV (reference sequence). The CDR3 here is CASSPGTGPNQPQHF. CDR3 nucleotides: TGTGCCAGCAGTCCCGGGACAGGCCCCAATCAGCCCCAGCATTTT.

The CDR3 DNA sequence: TGTGCCAGCAGCTTAAGGAGGCAGGTCACTGAAGCTTTCTTT. Translating it yields CASSLRRQVTEAFF. The rearrangement joins TRBV11-2 to TRBJ1-1, with D hard to call. The CDR3 totals 14 residues. V shed 2 bases and J shed 4 bases, with 11 bases lying between them. Germline CDR1 is SGHAT and CDR2 is FQNNGV.

The rearrangement uses TRBV6-2 or TRBV6-3 and TRBJ1-4; TRBD1 matches 10 bases. CDR3 length: 18 residues. Germline values: CDR1 MNHEY, CDR2 SVGEGT. The junction had 9 bases not matched to a gene; V was cut back by 2 bases and J by 3 bases. The DNA for the CDR3 is TGTGCCAGCAGTTACAAGCTGGACAGGGGGTTTTCTAATGAAAAACTGTTTTTT. Translating gives CASSYKLDRGFSNEKLFF.

The chain recombines TRBV7-9 with TRBJ2-3; TRBD1 might be the D (6 bases). Germline loops: CDR1 SEHNR, CDR2 FQNEAQ (reference sequence). Trimming cost V 2 bases and J 2 bases, with 11 bases left between them. The CDR3 spans 15 residues. The DNA of the CDR3 is TGTGCCAGCAGCTTAAACGGACAGAACACAGATACGCAGTATTTT. Protein sequence: CASSLNGQNTDTQYF.

This chain links TRBV5-1 with TRBJ2-3, with 11 bases fitting TRBD2. The germline CDR1 and CDR2 sequences are SGHRS and YFSETQ. The CDR3 is 14 amino acids. The trim removed 6 bases at V and 3 bases at J, leaving 3 bases unmatched. CDR3 loop: CASIAGGPTDTQYF. The CDR3 coding sequence is TGCGCCAGCATAGCGGGGGGGCCTACAGATACGCAGTATTTT.

The chain carries TRBV12-3 or TRBV12-4 and TRBJ1-6; D might be TRBD1 (6 bases). V was clipped by 3 bases and J by 10 bases, with 10 bases between them. This CDR3 region has 13 residues. The DNA of the CDR3 is TGTGCCAGCAGTTTGTGGGGGACATCACCCCTCCACTTT. As protein: CASSLWGTSPLHF.

The chain combines TRBV9 with TRBJ2-7; TRBD1 aligns across 11 bases. The germline CDR1 and CDR2 sequences are SGDLS and YYNGEE. The CDR3 extends over 14 amino acids. V was pared by 4 bases and J by 6 bases, with 6 bases of the junction left unmatched. Here the CDR3 DNA reads TGTGCCAGCAGCTCAGGACAGGGGGCGGCCGAGCAGTACTTC. Protein: CASSSGQGAAEQYF.

This chain connects TRBV7-2 to TRBJ1-6, with D uncertain. This CDR3 is built from 14 residues. V was clipped by 5 bases and J by 7 bases, with 12 bases between them. Per the germline V gene, CDR1 is SGHTA and CDR2 is FQGNSA. This chain's CDR3 is CASSLGAGNSPLHF. CDR3 nucleotides: TGTGCCAGCAGCCTGGGCGCCGGAAATTCACCCCTCCACTTT.

This chain uses TRBV6-5 with TRBJ1-4, with D uncertain. Trimming removed 0 bases at V and 4 bases at J, with 9 bases between. CDR3 length equals 15 residues. Germline V gives CDR1 MNHEY, CDR2 SVGAGI. The CDR3 bases are TGTGCCAGCAGTTACTCGCAAGCGGGTAATGAAAAACTGTTTTTT. Its protein product is CASSYSQAGNEKLFF.

V gene TRBV11-1 combines with J gene TRBJ2-7; no clear D. The germline CDR1 and CDR2 sequences are SGHAT and FQDESV (reference sequence). V lost 5 bases and J lost 4, with 6 bases in between. CDR3 length equals 11 residues. The CDR3 sequence is CASSALYEQYF. The CDR3 region has the DNA TGTGCCAGCAGCGCGTTGTACGAGCAGTACTTC.

This chain uses TRBV28 with TRBJ1-2; D is undetermined. Germline V gene lookup returns CDR1 MDHEN and CDR2 SYDVKM. This CDR3 has 14 amino acids. V was shortened by 7 bases and J by 8 bases, with 20 bases between the two germline ends. CDR3 in DNA: TGTGCCAGCACCCCTGGGCGGGCACCGGGAGGCTACACCTTC. The encoded protein is CASTPGRAPGGYTF.

This chain uses TRBV5-1 with TRBJ2-1; D is undetermined. The CDR3 loop spans 15 amino acids. Trimming took 0 bases from V and 0 from J, leaving 7 bases between them. Germline V gene lookup returns CDR1 SGHRS and CDR2 YFSETQ. The DNA of the CDR3 is TGCGCCAGCAGCTTGGGAGGCAGCTCCTACAATGAGCAGTTCTTC. It codes for CASSLGGSSYNEQFF.